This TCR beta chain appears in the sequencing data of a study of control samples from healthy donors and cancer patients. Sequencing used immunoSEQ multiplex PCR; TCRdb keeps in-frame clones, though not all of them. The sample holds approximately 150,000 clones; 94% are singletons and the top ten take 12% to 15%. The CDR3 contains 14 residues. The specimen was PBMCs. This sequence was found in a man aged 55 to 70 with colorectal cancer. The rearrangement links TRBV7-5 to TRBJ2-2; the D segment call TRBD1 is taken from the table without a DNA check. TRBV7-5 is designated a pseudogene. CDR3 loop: CARSGTRNTGELFF. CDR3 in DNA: TGTGCCAGAAGCGGGACAAGAAACACCGGGGAGCTGTTTTTT.